Each of the 5 T cell receptor beta chains below was sequenced from the same sample in a study of T cell responses to AZD1222 COVID-19 vaccine (dated by TCRdb to about 2021). Library preparation used the immunoSEQ multiplex PCR assay. TCRdb carries this immuneACCESS record with in-frame sequences only. Its versions omit some clonotypes, under half of them owing to an unresolved V gene in the studies checked, with the rest unexplained. The sample has 150,000 to 200,000 clones on record, about 94% of them singletons. The top ten constitute about 9.3% of the sample. The label giving this sample's time point can be read as: baseline before first vaccination. The sample consisted of peripheral blood, taken on day 0 of AZD1222 vaccination. Every receptor here comes from an adult in good health.

V and J are TRBV5-1 and TRBJ2-7; 10 bases agree with TRBD1. Per germline, CDR1 SGHRS and CDR2 YFSETQ. CDR3 length: 15 residues. The junction had 5 bases not matched to a gene; V was cut back by 4 bases and J by 1 base. CDR3 nucleotide sequence: TGCGCCAGCAGCCGGGGACAGGGGTTGTCCTACGAGCAGTACTTC. It codes for CASSRGQGLSYEQYF.

J is TRBJ1-4 and V is TRBV28; 7 nucleotides align to TRBD1. The CDR3 consists of 16 residues. After removal of 5 bases from V and 5 bases from J, the junction contained 11 bases not matched to a gene. The V gene's germline CDR1 is MDHEN and CDR2 SYDVKM. This chain's CDR3 is CASSIHETGNNEKLFF. As DNA, the CDR3 is TGTGCCAGCAGTATACACGAGACAGGGAACAATGAAAAACTGTTTTTT. The full variable domain, in which reference TRBV28 and TRBJ1-4 provide the parts outside the CDR3, is DVKVTQSSRYLVKRTGEKVFLECVQDMDHENMFWYRQDPGLGLRLIYFSYDVKMKEKGDIPEGYSVSREKKERFSLILESASTNQTSMYLCASSIHETGNNEKLFFGSGTQLSVL.

This chain uses TRBV9 with TRBJ2-2; D not certain. The V end lost 0 bases, the J end lost 5 bases, and 5 bases lay between the germline ends. The CDR3 contains 13 residues. Germline CDR1 SGDLS, CDR2 YYNGEE. The CDR3 reads CASSVVETGELFF. CDR3 in DNA: TGTGCCAGCAGCGTAGTGGAGACCGGGGAGCTGTTTTTT.

The chain joins TRBV9 to TRBJ1-5; D is possibly TRBD1 (5 bases). Germline-derived CDR1 and CDR2 are SGDLS and YYNGEE. Between the trimmed V and J ends, which lost 3 bases and 4 bases, there was a span of 14 bases. The CDR3 is 15 amino acids. The CDR3 sequence: CASSAFGATNQPQHF. In DNA, the CDR3 is TGTGCCAGCAGCGCCTTTGGGGCGACTAATCAGCCCCAGCATTTT.

This rearrangement joins TRBV25-1 to TRBJ2-5; 10 nucleotides agree with TRBD1. Germline values: CDR1 MGHDK, CDR2 SYGVNS. After removal of 3 bases from V and 5 bases from J, the junction contained 6 bases not matched to a gene. The CDR3 has 15 amino acids. DNA for the CDR3: TGTGCCAGCAGTGATATGGGACAGGGGATGGAGACCCAGTACTTC. Protein product: CASSDMGQGMETQYF.